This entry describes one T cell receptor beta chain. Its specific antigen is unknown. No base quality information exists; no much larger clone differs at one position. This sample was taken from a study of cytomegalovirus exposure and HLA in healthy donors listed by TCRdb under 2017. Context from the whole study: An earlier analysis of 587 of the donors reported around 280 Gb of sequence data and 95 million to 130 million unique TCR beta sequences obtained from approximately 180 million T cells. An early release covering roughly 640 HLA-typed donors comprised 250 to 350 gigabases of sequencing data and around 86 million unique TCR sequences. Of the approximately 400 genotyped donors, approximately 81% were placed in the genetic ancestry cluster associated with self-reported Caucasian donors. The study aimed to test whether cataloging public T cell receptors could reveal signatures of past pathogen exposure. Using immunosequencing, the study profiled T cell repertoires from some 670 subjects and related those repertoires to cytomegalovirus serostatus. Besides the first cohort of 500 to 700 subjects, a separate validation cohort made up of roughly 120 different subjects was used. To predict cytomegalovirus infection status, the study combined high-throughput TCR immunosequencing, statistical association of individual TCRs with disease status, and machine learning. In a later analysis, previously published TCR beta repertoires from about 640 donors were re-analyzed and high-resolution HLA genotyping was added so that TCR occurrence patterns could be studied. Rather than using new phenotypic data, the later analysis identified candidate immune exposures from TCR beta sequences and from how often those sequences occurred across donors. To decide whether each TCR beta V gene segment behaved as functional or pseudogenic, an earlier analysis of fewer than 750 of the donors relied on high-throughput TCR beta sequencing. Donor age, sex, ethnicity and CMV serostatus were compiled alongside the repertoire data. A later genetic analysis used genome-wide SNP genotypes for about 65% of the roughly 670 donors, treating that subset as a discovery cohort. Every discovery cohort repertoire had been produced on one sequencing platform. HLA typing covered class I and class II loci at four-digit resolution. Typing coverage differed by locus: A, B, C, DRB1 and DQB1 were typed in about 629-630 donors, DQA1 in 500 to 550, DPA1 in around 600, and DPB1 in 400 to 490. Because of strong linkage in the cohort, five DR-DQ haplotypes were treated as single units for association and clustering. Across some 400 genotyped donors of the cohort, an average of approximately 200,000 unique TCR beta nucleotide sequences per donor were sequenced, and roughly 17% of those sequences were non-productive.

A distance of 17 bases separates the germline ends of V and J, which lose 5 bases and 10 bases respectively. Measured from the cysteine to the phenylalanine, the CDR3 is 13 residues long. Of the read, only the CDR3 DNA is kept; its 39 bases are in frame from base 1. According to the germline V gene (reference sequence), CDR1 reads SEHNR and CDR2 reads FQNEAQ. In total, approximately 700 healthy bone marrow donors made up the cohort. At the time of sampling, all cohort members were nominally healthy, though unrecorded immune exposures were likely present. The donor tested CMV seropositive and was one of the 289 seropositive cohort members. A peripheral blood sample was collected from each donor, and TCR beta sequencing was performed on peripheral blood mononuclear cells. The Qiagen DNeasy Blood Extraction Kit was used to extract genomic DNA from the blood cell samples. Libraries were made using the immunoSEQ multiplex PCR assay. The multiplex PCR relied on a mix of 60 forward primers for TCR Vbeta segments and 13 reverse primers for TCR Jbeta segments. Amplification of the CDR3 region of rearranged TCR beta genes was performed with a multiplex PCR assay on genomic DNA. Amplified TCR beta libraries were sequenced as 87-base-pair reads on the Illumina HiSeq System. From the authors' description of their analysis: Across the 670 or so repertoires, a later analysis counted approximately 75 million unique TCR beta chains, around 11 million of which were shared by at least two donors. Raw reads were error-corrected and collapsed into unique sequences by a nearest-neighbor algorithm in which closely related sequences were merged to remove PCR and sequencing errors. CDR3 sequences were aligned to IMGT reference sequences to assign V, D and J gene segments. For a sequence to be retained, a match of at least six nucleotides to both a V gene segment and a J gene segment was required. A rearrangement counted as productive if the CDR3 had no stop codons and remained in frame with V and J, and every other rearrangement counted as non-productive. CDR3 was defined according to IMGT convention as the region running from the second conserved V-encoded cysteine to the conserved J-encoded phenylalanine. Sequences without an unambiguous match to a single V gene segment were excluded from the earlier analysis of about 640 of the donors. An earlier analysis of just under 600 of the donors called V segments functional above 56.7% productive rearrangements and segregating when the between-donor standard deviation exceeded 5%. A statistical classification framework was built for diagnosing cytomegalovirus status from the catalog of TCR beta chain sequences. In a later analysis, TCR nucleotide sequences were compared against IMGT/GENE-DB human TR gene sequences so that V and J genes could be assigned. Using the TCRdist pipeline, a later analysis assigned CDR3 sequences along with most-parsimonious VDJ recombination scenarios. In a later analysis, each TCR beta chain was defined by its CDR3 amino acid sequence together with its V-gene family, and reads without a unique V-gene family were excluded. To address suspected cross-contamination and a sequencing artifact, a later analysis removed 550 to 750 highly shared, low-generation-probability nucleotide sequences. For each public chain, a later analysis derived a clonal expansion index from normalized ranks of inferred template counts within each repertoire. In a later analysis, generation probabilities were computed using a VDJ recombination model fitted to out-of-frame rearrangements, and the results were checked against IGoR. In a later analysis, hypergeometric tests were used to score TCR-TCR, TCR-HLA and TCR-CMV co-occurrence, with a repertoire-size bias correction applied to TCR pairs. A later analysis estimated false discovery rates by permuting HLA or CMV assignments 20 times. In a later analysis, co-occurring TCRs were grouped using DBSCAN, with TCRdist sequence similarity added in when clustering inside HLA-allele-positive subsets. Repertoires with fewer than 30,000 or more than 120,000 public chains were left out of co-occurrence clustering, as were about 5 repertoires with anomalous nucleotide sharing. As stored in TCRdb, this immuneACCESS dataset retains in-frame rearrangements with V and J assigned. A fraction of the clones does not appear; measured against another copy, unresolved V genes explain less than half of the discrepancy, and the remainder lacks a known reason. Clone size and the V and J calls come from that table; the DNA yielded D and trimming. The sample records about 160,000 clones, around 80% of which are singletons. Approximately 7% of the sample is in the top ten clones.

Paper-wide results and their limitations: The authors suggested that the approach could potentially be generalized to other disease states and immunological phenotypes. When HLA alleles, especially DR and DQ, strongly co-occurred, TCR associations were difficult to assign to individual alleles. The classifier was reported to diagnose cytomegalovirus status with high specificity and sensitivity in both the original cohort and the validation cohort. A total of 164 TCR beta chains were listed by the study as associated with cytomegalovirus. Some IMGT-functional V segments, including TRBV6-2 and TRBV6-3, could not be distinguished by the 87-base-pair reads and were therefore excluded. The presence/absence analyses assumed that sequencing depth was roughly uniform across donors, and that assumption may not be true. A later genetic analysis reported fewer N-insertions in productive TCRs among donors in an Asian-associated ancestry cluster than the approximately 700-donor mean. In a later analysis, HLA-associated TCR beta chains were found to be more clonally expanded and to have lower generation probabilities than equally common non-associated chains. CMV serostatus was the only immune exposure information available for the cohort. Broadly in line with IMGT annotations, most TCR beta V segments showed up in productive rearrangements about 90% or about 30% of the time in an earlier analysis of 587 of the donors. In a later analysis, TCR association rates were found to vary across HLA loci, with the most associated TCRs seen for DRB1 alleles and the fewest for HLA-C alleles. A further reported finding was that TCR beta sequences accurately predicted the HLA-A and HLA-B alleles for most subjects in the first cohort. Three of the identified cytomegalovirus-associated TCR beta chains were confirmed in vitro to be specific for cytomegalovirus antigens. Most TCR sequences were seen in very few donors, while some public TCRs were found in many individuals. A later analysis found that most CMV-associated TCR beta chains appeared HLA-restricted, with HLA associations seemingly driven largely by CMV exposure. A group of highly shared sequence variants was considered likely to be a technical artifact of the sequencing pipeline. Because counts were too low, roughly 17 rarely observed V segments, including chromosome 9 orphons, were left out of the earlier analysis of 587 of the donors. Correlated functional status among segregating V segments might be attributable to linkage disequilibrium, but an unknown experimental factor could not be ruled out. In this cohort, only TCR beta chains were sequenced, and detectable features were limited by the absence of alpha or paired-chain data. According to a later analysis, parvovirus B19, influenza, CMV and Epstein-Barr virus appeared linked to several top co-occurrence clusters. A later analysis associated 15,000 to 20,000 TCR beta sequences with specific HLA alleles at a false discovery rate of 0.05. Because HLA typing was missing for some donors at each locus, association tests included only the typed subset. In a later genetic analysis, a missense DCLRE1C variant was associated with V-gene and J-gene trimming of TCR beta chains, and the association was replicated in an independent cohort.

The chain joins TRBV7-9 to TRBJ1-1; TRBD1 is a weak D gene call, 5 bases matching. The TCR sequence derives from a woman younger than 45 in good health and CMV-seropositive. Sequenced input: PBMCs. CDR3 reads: CASSPGTPPRAFF. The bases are TGTGCCAGCAGCCCCGGGACTCCACCAAGAGCTTTCTTT.